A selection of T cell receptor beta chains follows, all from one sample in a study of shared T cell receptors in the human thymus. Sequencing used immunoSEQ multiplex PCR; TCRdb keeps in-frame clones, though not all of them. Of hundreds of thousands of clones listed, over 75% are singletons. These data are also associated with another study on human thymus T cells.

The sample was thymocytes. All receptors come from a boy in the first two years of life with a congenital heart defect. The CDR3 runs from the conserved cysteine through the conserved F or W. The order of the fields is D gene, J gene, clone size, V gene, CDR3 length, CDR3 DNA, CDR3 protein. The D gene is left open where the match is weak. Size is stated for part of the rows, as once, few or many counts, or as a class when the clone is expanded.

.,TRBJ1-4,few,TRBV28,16,TGTGCCAGCAGTCCCCCGCTAAATGCAACTAATGAAAAACTGTTTTTT,CASSPPLNATNEKLFF
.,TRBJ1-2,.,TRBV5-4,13,TGTGCCAGACCCCAAGGAGGGGAGGATGGCTACACCTTC,CARPQGGEDGYTF
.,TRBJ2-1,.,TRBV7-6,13,TGTGCCAGCAGCTTGCACATTAGGGGAGAGCAGTTCTTC,CASSLHIRGEQFF
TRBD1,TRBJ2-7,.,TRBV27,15,TGTGCCAGCAGTTTAGACAGGGAATTTACGGACGAGCAGTACTTC,CASSLDREFTDEQYF
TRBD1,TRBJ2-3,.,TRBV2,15,TGTGCCAGCAGTGGCTCGGGGACAGGGGTGGATACGCAGTATTTT,CASSGSGTGVDTQYF
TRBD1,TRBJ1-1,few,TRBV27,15,TGTGCCAGCATCCCCGGAGGGGGCGATCTAACTGAAGCTTTCTTT,CASIPGGGDLTEAFF
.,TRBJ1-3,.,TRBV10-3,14,TGTGCCATCAGTGAGGCGGGAATTGGAAACACCATATATTTT,CAISEAGIGNTIYF
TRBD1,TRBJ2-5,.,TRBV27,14,TGTGCCAGCAGTCCCTACAGGGGGCGAGAGACCCAGTACTTC,CASSPYRGRETQYF
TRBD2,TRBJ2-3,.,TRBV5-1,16,TGCGCCAGCAGCACCTTAGCGGGAGGGCCGAAAGATACGCAGTATTTT,CASSTLAGGPKDTQYF
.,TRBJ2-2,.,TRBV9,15,TGTGCCAGCAGCGTAGGGCTAGAAATCACCGGGGAGCTGTTTTTT,CASSVGLEITGELFF
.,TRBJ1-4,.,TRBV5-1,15,TGCGCCAGCAGCTTAAACAGAGAAACAAATGAAAAACTGTTTTTT,CASSLNRETNEKLFF
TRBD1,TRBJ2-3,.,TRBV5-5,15,TGTGCCAGCAGCTTAGCGGGACAGGGGTTAGATACGCAGTATTTT,CASSLAGQGLDTQYF
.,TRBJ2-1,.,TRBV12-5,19,TGTGCTAGTGGTTTGGTAAAGTCGGCGACAGGCAATTCCTACAATGAGCAGTTCTTC,CASGLVKSATGNSYNEQFF
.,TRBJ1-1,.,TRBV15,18,TGTGCCACCAGCAGAGATCCGGGAGGAAATCGGATGAACACTGAAGCTTTCTTT,CATSRDPGGNRMNTEAFF
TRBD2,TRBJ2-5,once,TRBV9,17,TGTGCCAGCAGCGCCTCTAGCGGGAGTACCGTTTGGGAGACCCAGTACTTC,CASSASSGSTVWETQYF
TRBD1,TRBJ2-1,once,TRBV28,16,TGTGCCAGCAGTCCCCGAGGACAGGCAACTTACAATGAGCAGTTCTTC,CASSPRGQATYNEQFF
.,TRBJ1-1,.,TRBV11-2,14,TGTGCCAGCAGCTTAGAGAGGGATAACACTGAAGCTTTCTTT,CASSLERDNTEAFF
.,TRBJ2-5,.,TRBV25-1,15,TGTGCCAGCAGAGGCCGAGACAGGGAGGCTGAGACCCAGTACTTC,CASRGRDREAETQYF
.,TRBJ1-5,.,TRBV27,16,TGTGCCAGCGGCTCCCCGCCGGCAGGGGGCAATCAGCCCCAGCATTTT,CASGSPPAGGNQPQHF
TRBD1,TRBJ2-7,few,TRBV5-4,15,TGTGCCAGCAGTAAAGGACAGGGAAGCTCCTACGAGCAGTACTTC,CASSKGQGSSYEQYF
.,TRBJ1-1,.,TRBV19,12,TGTGCCACCCGGGGGGGGAACACTGAAGCTTTCTTT,CATRGGNTEAFF
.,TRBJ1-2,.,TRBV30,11,TGTGCCTGGAGTAGCGGACAGTCCTACACCTTC,CAWSSGQSYTF
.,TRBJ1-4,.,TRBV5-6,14,TGTGCCAGCAGCAACCGACAGATTAATGAAAAACTGTTTTTT,CASSNRQINEKLFF
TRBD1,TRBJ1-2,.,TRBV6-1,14,TGTGCCAGCAGTGGCAGGGGGCGCGACTATGGCTACACCTTC,CASSGRGRDYGYTF
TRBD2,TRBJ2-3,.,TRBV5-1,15,TGCGCCAGCTTTCGACTAGCGGGAAGCACAGATACGCAGTATTTT,CASFRLAGSTDTQYF